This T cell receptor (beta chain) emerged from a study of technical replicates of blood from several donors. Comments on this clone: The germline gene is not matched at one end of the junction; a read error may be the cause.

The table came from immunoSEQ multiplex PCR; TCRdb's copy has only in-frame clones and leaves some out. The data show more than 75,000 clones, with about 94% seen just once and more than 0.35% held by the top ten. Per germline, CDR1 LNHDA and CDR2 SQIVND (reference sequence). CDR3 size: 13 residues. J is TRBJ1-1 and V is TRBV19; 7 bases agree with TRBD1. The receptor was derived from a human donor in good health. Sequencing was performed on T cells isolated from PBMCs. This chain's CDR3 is CASSPDRDSGVSF. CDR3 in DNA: TGTGCCAGTAGTCCCGATCGGGACAGTGGGGTTTCCTTT.